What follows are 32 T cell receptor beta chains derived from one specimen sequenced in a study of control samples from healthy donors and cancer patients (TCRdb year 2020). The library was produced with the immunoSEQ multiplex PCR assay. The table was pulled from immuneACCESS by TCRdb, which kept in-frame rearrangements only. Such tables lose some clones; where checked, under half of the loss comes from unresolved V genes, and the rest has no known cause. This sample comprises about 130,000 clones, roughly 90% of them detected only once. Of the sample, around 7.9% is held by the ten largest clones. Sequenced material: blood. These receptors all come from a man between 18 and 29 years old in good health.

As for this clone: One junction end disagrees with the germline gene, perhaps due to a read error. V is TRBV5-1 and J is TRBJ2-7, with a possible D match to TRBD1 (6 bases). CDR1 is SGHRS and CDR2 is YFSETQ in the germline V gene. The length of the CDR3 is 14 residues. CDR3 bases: TGCGTCAGCAACCCCCTCGGGGACACCTACGAGCAGTACTTC. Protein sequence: CVSNPLGDTYEQYF.

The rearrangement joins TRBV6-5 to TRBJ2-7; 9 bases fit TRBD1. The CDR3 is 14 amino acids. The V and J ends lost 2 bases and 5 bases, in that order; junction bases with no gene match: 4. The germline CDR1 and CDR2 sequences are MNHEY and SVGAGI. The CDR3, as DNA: TGTGCCAGCAGTTACAGGGACAGGGTCCACGAGCAGTACTTC. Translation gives CASSYRDRVHEQYF.

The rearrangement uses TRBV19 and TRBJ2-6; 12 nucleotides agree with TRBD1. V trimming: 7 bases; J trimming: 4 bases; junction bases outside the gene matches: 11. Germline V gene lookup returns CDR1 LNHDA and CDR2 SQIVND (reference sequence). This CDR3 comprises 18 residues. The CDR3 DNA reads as TGTGCCAGTACCAAGAGGGGACAGGGGGCTTCAGGGGCCAACGTCCTGACTTTC. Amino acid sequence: CASTKRGQGASGANVLTF.

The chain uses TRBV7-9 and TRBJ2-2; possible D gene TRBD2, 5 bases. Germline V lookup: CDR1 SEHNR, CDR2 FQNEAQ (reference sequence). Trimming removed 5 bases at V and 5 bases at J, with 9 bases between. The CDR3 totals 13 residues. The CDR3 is CASSQTGTGELFF. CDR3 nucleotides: TGTGCCAGCAGCCAGACGGGGACCGGGGAGCTGTTTTTT.

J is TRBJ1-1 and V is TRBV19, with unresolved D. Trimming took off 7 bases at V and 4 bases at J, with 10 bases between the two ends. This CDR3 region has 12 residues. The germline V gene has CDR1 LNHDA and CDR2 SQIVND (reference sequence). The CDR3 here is CASKALGTEAFF. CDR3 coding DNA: TGTGCCAGTAAAGCTTTGGGCACTGAAGCTTTCTTT. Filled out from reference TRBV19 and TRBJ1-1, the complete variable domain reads DGGITQSPKYLFRKEGQNVTLSCEQNLNHDAMYWYRQDPGQGLRLIYYSQIVNDFQKGDIAEGYSVSREKKESFPLTVTSAQKNPTAFYLCASKALGTEAFFGQGTRLTVV.

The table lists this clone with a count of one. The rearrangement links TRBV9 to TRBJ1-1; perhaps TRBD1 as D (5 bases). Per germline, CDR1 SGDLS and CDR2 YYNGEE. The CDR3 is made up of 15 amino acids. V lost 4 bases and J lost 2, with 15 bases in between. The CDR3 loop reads CASSPRRQFNTEAFF. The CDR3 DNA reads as TGTGCCAGCAGCCCACGACGACAGTTCAACACTGAAGCTTTCTTT.

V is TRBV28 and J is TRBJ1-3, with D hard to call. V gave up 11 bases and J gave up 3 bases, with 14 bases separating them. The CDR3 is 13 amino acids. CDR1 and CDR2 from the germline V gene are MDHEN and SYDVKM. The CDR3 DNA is TGTGCCGTCACCCCCAGTGGTGGAAACACCATATATTTT. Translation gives CAVTPSGGNTIYF.

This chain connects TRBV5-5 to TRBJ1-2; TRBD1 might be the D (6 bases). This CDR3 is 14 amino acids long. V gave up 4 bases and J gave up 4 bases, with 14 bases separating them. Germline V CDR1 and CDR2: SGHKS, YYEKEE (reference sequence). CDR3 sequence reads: CASSGSGTSYGYTF. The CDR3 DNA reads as TGTGCCAGCAGCGGATCTGGGACATCCTATGGCTACACCTTC. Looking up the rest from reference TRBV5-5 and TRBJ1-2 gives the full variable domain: DAGVTQSPTHLIKTRGQQVTLRCSPISGHKSVSWYQQVLGQGPQFIFQYYEKEERGRGNFPDRFSARQFPNYSSELNVNALLLGDSALYLCASSGSGTSYGYTFGSGTRLTVV.

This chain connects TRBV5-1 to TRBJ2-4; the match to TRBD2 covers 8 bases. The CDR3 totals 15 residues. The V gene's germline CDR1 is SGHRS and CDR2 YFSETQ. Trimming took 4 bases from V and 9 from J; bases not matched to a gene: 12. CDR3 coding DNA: TGCGCCAGCAGCGCCCCTGATCGGGGGGGCACCATTCAGTACTTC. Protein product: CASSAPDRGGTIQYF.

The CDR3 DNA sequence: TGTGCCAGCAGCGGAAAGCAAAGACAGGGGGCGAGGAACACTGAAGCTTTCTTT. The encoded protein is CASSGKQRQGARNTEAFF. This chain connects TRBV9 to TRBJ1-1, with 10 bases that match TRBD1. The V gene's germline CDR1 is SGDLS and CDR2 YYNGEE. The CDR3 is made up of 18 amino acids. V was clipped by 3 bases and J by 1 base; unmatched bases: 12.

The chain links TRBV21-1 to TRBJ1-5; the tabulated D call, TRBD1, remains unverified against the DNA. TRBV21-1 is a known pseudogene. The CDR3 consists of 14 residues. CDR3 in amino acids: CASSARAGVQPQHF. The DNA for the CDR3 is TGTGCCAGCAGCGCTCGGGCAGGGGTTCAGCCCCAGCATTTT.

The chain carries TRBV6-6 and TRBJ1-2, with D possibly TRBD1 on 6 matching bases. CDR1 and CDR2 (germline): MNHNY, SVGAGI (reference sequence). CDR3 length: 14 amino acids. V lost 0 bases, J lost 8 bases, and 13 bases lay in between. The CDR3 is CASSYSGQSWGYTF. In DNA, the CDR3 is TGTGCCAGCAGTTACTCAGGACAGAGCTGGGGCTACACCTTC.

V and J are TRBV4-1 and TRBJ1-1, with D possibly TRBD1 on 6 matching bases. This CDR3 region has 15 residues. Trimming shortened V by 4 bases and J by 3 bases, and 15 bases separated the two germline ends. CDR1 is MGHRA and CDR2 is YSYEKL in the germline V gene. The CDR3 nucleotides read TGCGCCAGCAGCCCTTTGAGCAGGGGTTACACTGAAGCTTTCTTT. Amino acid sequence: CASSPLSRGYTEAFF.

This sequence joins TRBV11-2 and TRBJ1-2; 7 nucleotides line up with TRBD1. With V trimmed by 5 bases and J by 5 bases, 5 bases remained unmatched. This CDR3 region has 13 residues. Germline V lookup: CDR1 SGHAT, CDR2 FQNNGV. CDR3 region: CASSPGTAYGYTF. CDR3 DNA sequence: TGTGCCAGCAGCCCAGGGACAGCGTATGGCTACACCTTC.

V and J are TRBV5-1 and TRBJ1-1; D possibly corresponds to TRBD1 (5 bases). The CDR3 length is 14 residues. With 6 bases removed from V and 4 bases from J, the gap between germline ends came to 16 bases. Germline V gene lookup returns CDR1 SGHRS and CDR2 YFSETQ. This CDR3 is CASIKGDGGTEAFF. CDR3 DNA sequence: TGCGCCAGCATAAAAGGGGACGGCGGCACTGAAGCTTTCTTT.

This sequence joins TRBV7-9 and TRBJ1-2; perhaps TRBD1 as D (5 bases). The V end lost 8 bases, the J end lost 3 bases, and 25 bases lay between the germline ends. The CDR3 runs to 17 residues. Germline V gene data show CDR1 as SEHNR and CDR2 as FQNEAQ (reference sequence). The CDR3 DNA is TGTGCCAGCCGACGCCATGGGGGGGAATCTGCTGACTATGGCTACACCTTC. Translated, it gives CASRRHGGESADYGYTF.

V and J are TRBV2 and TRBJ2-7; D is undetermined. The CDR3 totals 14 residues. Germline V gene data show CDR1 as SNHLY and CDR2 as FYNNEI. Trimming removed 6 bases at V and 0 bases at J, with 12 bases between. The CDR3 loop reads CASRFGRTSYEQYF. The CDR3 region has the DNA TGTGCCAGCAGGTTCGGACGTACCTCCTACGAGCAGTACTTC.

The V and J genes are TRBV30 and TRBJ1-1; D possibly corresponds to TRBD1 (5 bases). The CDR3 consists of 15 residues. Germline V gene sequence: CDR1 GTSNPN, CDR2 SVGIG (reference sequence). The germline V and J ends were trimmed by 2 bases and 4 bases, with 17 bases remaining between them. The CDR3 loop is CAWSHYLGGGTEAFF. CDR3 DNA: TGTGCCTGGAGTCATTATCTCGGGGGGGGCACTGAAGCTTTCTTT.

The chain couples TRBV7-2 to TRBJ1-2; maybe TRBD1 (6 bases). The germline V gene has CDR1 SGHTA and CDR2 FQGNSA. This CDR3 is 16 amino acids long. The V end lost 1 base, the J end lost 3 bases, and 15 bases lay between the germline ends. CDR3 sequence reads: CASSLEAQGLDYGYTF. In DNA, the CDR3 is TGTGCCAGCAGCTTAGAGGCTCAGGGGCTGGACTATGGCTACACCTTC.

The CDR3: CSVEIGGGAFF. CDR3 bases: TGCAGCGTTGAAATCGGGGGGGGAGCTTTCTTT. The chain couples TRBV29-1 to TRBJ1-1; D possibly corresponds to TRBD1 (5 bases). V was shortened by 2 bases and J by 10 bases, with 11 bases between the two germline ends. Germline V lookup: CDR1 SQVTM, CDR2 ANQGSEA. The CDR3 sequence is 11 residues long.

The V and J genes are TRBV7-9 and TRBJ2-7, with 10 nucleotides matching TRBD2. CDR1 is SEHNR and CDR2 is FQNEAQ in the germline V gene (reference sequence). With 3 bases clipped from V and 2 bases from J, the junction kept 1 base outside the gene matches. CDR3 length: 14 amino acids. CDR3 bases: TGTGCCAGCAGCTTGCTAGCGGGGGCCTACGAGCAGTACTTC. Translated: CASSLLAGAYEQYF.

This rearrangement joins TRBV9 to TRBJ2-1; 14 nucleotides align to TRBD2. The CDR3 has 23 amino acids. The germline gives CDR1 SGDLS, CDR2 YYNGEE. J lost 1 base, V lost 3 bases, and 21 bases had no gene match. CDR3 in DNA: TGTGCCAGCAGCGGACTGACTAGCGGGGGGGCCTTCGGCGTTCGGCAGTCCTACAATGAGCAGTTCTTC. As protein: CASSGLTSGGAFGVRQSYNEQFF.

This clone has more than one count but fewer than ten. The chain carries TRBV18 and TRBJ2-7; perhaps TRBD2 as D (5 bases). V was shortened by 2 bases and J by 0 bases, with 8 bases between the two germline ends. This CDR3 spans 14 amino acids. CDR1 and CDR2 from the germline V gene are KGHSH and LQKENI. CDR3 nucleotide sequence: TGTGCCAGCTCACCAACTAGGGACTCCTACGAGCAGTACTTC. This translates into CASSPTRDSYEQYF. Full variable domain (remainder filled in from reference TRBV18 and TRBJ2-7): NAGVMQNPRHLVRRRGQEARLRCSPMKGHSHVYWYRQLPEEGLKFMVYLQKENIIDESGMPKERFSAEFPKEGPSILRIQQVVRGDSAAYFCASSPTRDSYEQYFGPGTRLTVT.

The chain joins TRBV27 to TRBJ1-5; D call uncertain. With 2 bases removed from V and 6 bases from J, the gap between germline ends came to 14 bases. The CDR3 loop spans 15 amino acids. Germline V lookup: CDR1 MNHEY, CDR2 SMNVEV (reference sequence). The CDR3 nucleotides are TGTGCCAGCAGTTTAAGCCTCACGTCCCCTCAGCCCCAGCATTTT. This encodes CASSLSLTSPQPQHF.

The CDR3 nucleotides are TGTGCCTGGAGTATACCGTGGGGACAGGGGAATTCACCCCTCCACTTT. It translates to CAWSIPWGQGNSPLHF. The chain carries TRBV30 and TRBJ1-6; 10 nucleotides agree with TRBD1. Germline CDR1 is GTSNPN and CDR2 is SVGIG (reference sequence). The CDR3 extends over 16 amino acids. V shed 2 bases and J 7 bases; nucleotides not matched to a gene: 8. The entire variable domain, with the rest obtained from reference TRBV30 and TRBJ1-6, is as follows: SQTIHQWPATLVQPVGSPLSLECTVEGTSNPNLYWYRQAAGRGLQLLFYSVGIGQISSEVPQNLSASRPQDRQFILSSKKLLLSDSGFYLCAWSIPWGQGNSPLHFGNGTRLTVT.

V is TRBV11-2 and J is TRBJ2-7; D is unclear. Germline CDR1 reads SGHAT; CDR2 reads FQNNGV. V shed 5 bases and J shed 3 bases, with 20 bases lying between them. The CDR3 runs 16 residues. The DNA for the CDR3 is TGTGCCAGCAGCCCGAGCTCACCGTTGCGGTTCTACGAGCAGTACTTC. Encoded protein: CASSPSSPLRFYEQYF.

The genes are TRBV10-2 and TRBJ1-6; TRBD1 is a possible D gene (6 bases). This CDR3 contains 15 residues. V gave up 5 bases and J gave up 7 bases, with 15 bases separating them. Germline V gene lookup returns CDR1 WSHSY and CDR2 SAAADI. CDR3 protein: CASSRQGRGNSPLHF. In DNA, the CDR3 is TGCGCCAGCAGTCGGCAGGGGCGGGGGAATTCACCCCTCCACTTT.

CDR3 protein: CASSVGTGGSPLHF. Written as DNA, the CDR3 is TGTGCCAGCAGCGTAGGGACAGGGGGTTCACCCCTCCACTTT. The chain couples TRBV2 to TRBJ1-6, with 11 bases lining up with TRBD1. The ends lost 6 bases at V and 9 bases at J; junction bases unmatched: 4. The CDR3 has 14 amino acids. CDR1 is SNHLY and CDR2 is FYNNEI in the germline V gene.

The CDR3 reads CASSLGRDYGYTF. The CDR3 nucleotides read TGTGCCAGCAGCTTAGGGAGGGACTATGGCTACACCTTC. The V and J genes are TRBV7-8 and TRBJ1-2; no clear D. From germline, CDR1 is SGHVS and CDR2 FQNEAQ. The CDR3 spans 13 residues. V was trimmed by 1 base and J by 3 bases, leaving 6 bases between them.

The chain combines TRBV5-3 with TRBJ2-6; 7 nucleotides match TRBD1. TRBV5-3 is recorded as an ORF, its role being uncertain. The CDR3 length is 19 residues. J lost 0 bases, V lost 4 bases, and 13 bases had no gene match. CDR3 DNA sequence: TGTGCCAGAAGCCCGGAGAGGGACAGACGTGTCTCTGGGGCCAACGTCCTGACTTTC. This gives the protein CARSPERDRRVSGANVLTF.

CDR3 amino acids: CASSLADNEQFF. The CDR3 bases are TGTGCCAGCAGCTTAGCGGACAATGAGCAGTTCTTC. The chain is built from TRBV7-6 and TRBJ2-1; D is ambiguous. Trimming took 0 bases from V and 5 from J, leaving 2 bases between them. The CDR3 is 12 amino acids. The germline gives CDR1 SGHVS, CDR2 FNYEAQ.

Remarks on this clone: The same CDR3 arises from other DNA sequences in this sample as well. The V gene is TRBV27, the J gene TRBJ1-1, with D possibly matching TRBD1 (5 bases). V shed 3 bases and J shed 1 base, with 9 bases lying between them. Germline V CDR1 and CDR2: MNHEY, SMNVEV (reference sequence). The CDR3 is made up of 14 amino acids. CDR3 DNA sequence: TGTGCCAGCAGTTTGATGGGGCCGAACACTGAAGCTTTCTTT. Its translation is CASSLMGPNTEAFF.